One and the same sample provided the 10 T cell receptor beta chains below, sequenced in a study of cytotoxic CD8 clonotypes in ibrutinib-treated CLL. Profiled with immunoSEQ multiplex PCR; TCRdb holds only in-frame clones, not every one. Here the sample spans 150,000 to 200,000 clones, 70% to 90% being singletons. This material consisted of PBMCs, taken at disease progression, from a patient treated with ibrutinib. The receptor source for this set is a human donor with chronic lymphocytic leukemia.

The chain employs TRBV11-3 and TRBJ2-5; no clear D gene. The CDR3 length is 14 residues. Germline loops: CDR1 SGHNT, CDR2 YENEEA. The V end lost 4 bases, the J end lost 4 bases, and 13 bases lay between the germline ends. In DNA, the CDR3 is TGTGCCAGCAGCTCCACTTACGACCCAGAGACCCAGTACTTC. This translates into CASSSTYDPETQYF.

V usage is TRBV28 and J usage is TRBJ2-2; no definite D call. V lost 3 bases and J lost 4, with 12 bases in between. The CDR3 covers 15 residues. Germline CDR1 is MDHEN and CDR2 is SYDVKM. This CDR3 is CASSFLRPGTGELFF. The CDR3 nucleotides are TGTGCCAGCAGTTTTCTGAGGCCAGGCACCGGGGAGCTGTTTTTT.

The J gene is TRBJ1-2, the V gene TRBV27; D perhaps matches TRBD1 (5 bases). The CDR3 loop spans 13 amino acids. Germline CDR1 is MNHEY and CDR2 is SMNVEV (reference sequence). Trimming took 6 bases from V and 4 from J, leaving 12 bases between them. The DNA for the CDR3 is TGTGCCAGCAGCCCACCGGGGGGCTATGGCTACACCTTC. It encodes CASSPPGGYGYTF.

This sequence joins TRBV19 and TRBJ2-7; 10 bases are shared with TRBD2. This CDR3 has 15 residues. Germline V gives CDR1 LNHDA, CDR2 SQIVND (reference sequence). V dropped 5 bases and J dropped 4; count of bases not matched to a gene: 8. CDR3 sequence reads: CASSLYWTSGYEQYF. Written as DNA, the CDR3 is TGTGCCAGTAGTCTCTACTGGACTAGCGGTTACGAGCAGTACTTC.

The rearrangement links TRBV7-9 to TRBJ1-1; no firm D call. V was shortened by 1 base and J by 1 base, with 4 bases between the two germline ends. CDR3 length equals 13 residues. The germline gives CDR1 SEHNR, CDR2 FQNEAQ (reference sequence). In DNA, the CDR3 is TGTGCCAGCAGCTTAGTCGAGAACACTGAAGCTTTCTTT. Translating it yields CASSLVENTEAFF.

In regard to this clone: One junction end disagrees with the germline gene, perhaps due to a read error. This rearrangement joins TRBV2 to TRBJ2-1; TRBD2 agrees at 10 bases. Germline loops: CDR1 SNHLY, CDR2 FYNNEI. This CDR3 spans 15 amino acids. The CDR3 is CASIRGLAEYNGQFF. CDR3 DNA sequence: TGTGCCAGCATCCGCGGACTAGCGGAATACAATGGGCAGTTCTTC.

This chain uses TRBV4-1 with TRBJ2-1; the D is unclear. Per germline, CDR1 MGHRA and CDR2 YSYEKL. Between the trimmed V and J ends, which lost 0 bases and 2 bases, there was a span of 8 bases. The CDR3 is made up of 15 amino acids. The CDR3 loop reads CASSQEQNPYNEQFF. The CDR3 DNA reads TGCGCCAGCAGCCAAGAACAGAATCCCTACAATGAGCAGTTCTTC.

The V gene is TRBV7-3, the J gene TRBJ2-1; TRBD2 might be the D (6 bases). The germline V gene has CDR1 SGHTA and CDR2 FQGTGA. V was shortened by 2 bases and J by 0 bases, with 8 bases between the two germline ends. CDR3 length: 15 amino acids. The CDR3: CASSLLGSSYNEQFF. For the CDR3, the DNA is TGTGCCAGCAGCTTACTCGGGAGCTCCTACAATGAGCAGTTCTTC.

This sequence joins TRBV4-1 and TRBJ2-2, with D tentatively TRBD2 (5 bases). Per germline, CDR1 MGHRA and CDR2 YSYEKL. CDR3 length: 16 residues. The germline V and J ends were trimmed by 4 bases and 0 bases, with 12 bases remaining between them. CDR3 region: CASSLERSPNTGELFF. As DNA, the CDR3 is TGCGCCAGCAGCCTTGAGCGGAGCCCGAACACCGGGGAGCTGTTTTTT.

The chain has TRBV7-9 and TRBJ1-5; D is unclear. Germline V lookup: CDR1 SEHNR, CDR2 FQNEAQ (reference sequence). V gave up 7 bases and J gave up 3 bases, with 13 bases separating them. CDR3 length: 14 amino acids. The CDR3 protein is CASTITNANQPQHF. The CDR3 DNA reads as TGTGCCAGCACCATAACCAACGCCAATCAGCCCCAGCATTTT.